This TCR beta chain was captured by sequencing in a study of vaccination effects on CD4 cells after COVID-19. Before sequencing, viral peptide pools were used by the ViraFEST assay to expand antigen-specific CD4+ T cells. At the end of roughly 9 days of culture, CD4+ T cells were isolated. Days 3 and 7 were when half the medium was replaced with IL-2 medium. Study-wide findings and caveats: After vaccination, at late timepoints, clones induced by infection and by vaccine contracted markedly. Nearly all vaccine-induced clones in healthy recipients recognized only SARS-CoV-2. Only a few convalescent patients and no early post-infection timepoints featured in the study.

On this clone itself: Its matching antigen is unknown.

V was pared by 6 bases and J by 3 bases, with 14 bases between. There are 13 residues in the CDR3. The germline V gene has CDR1 SQVTM and CDR2 ANQGSEA. The protocol was immunoSEQ multiplex PCR, while the TCRdb copy is restricted to in-frame clones and leaves out a portion. Seen here are 50,000 to 65,000 clones, over 80% observed once, and the top ten hold about 2.6%. Sample: CD4+ T cells from PBMCs cultured with HCoV-229E spike peptides, taken before COVID-19 vaccination. The chain links TRBV29-1 to TRBJ2-5; TRBD1 is a possible D gene (6 bases). The sequence was obtained from a human donor who received a COVID-19 vaccine. CDR3 protein: CSVGWAGEETQYF. The CDR3 DNA is TGCAGCGTGGGGTGGGCAGGGGAAGAGACCCAGTACTTC.